Given below is one T cell receptor (beta chain) in context. Its antigen is still unknown. From germline, CDR1 is MNHEY and CDR2 SMNVEV (reference sequence). The length of the CDR3 is 14 residues. Between the trimmed V and J ends, which lost 4 bases and 5 bases, there was a span of 14 bases. The sample comes from a study of T cell responses to AZD1222 COVID-19 vaccine. Sequenced by immunoSEQ multiplex PCR; TCRdb stores in-frame clones only, minus some. The table shows 120,000 to 150,000 clones, with approximately 90% occurring only once. Findings of the study overall: Repertoires in all cases were sampled only once the peak T cell response had passed. Within unmutated variant regions lay the reported targets of nearly half of spike-specific TCRs.

The source was peripheral blood, collected on day 0 of AZD1222 vaccination. The chain combines TRBV27 with TRBJ1-1, with a possible D match to TRBD1 (5 bases). The TCR sequence derives from an adult in good health. The CDR3 region has the DNA TGTGCCAGCAGTTCCTGGGGGGTGGAGACTGAAGCTTTCTTT. This encodes CASSSWGVETEAFF.